Sequencing of this T cell receptor beta chain was carried out in a study of post-analysis software for immune sequencing data. Study-wide results and caveats: The authors found that F measure strongly co-clustered same-batch samples. Patients had higher frequencies than controls of about five TRBV segments, including TRBV5-6, TRBV5-1 and TRBV20-1. Normalized Chao1 diversity was significantly reduced in patients versus controls.

Libraries were made from TCR beta cDNA, and they carried unique molecular identifiers. Input of about 1 to 11 million T cells yielded around 460,000 cDNA molecules. TCRdb re-called the PCR reads with MiXCR, one entry per CDR3 protein. The profile covers 600,000 to 700,000 distinct CDR3 sequences, with about 60% appearing a single time and approximately 11% taken by the ten largest. J gave up 0 bases and V 2 bases, and 4 bases lay outside the gene matches. Looked up from germline, CDR1 is SGHRS and CDR2 is YFSETQ. There are 16 residues in the CDR3. For this clonotype: Its cognate antigen is unknown.

The V and J genes are TRBV5-1 and TRBJ2-3, with TRBD2 matching over 9 bases. Sequencing input: blood. The sequence derives from a girl under 10 years old with multiple sclerosis. CDR3 protein: CASSLPREGSTDTQYF. As DNA, the CDR3 is TGCGCCAGCAGCTTACCGCGGGAGGGAAGCACAGATACGCAGTATTTT. The variable domain in full, with the rest retrieved from reference TRBV5-1 and TRBJ2-3, is KAGVTQTPRYLIKTRGQQVTLSCSPISGHRSVSWYQQTPGQGLQFLFEYFSETQRNKGNFPGRFSGRQFSNSRSEMNVSTLELGDSALYLCASSLPREGSTDTQYFGPGTRLTVL.